A single sample is the source of the 16 T cell receptor beta chains below, sequenced in a study of T cell repertoires in cytomegalovirus infection. TCRdb processed the reads anew with MiXCR; each CDR3 protein has one entry. The sample shows fewer than 250,000 distinct CDR3 sequences, around 12% of them seen only once. The specimen was PBMCs. All receptors derive from a human donor in good health (CMV status not recorded). Some clones in this sample may be carry-over from other donors' samples.

In this sample, this clonotype turned up many times. V and J are TRBV5-1 and TRBJ2-7; D is possibly TRBD1 (6 bases). Trimming cost V 0 bases and J 2 bases, with 12 bases left between them. Germline V gene sequence: CDR1 SGHRS, CDR2 YFSETQ. The CDR3 consists of 15 residues. Written as DNA, the CDR3 is TGCGCCAGCAGCTTGGGATGGGGGCGACCCTACGAGCAGTACTTC. Amino acid sequence: CASSLGWGRPYEQYF.

Ten or more counts support this clonotype. The chain combines TRBV2 with TRBJ2-7; a weak D match, TRBD2 (5 bases). CDR1 is SNHLY, CDR2 FYNNEI, per germline. V was trimmed by 7 bases and J by 6 bases, leaving 13 bases between them. The CDR3 sequence is 12 residues long. The CDR3: CASTRGLGEQYF. DNA for the CDR3: TGTGCCAGCACTAGAGGACTCGGCGAGCAGTACTTC.

This clonotype has at least ten counts. The chain couples TRBV6-2 or TRBV6-3 to TRBJ1-1; 10 nucleotides match TRBD1. V was pared by 2 bases and J by 0 bases, with 6 bases of the junction left unmatched. CDR3 length equals 17 residues. Germline V CDR1 and CDR2: MNHEY, SVGEGT. CDR3 sequence: CASSYEGQGPLNTEAFF. CDR3 nucleotides: TGTGCCAGCAGTTACGAGGGACAGGGGCCCCTGAACACTGAAGCTTTCTTT.

Ten or more counts support this clonotype. V and J are TRBV7-2 and TRBJ2-3, with 7 bases matching TRBD1. The CDR3 is 13 amino acids. With V trimmed by 5 bases and J by 4 bases, 3 bases remained unmatched. Per the germline V gene, CDR1 is SGHTA and CDR2 is FQGNSA. The CDR3 is CASSGQGADTQYF. CDR3 bases: TGTGCCAGCAGCGGGCAGGGGGCAGATACGCAGTATTTT.

The V call is TRBV5-1, the J call TRBJ2-1; TRBD2 matches at 9 bases. Germline trimming cut 1 base from V and 8 bases from J; bases unmatched to any gene: 4. This CDR3 has 14 residues. Germline CDR1 SGHRS, CDR2 YFSETQ. In DNA, the CDR3 is TGCGCCAGCAGCTTGTCTATAGCGGGAGATGAGCAGTTCTTC. It translates to CASSLSIAGDEQFF.

This chain uses TRBV2 with TRBJ1-1; possible D gene TRBD1, 5 bases. V was trimmed by 5 bases and J by 3 bases, leaving 13 bases between them. There are 14 residues in the CDR3. Germline V CDR1 and CDR2: SNHLY, FYNNEI. Here the CDR3 DNA reads TGTGCCAGCAGTTCTCTTAGAGGGGACACTGAAGCTTTCTTT. Translating gives CASSSLRGDTEAFF.

Ten or more counts support this clonotype. The chain carries TRBV6-2 or TRBV6-3 and TRBJ1-2; perhaps TRBD1 as D (6 bases). Germline values: CDR1 MNHEY, CDR2 SVGEGT. V was trimmed by 6 bases and J by 1 base, leaving 18 bases between them. This CDR3 comprises 16 residues. In nucleotides, the CDR3 is TGTGCCAGCAGCTCCCTCAGGGGCCGGAATAACTATGGCTACACCTTC. This sequence encodes CASSSLRGRNNYGYTF.

This clonotype was picked up many times. The V and J genes are TRBV28 and TRBJ2-3; D is perhaps TRBD2 (5 bases). CDR1 MDHEN and CDR2 SYDVKM come from the germline V gene. Trimming pared 5 bases from V and 0 bases from J, leaving 15 bases between. The length of the CDR3 is 16 residues. This CDR3 is CASSPPQRRSTDTQYF. In DNA, the CDR3 is TGTGCCAGCAGTCCGCCGCAGCGGCGTAGCACAGATACGCAGTATTTT.

This clonotype was seen many times. The chain joins TRBV12-3 or TRBV12-4 to TRBJ2-7; D gene unclear. The V and J ends lost 0 bases and 0 bases respectively, with 6 bases between them. The CDR3 contains 14 residues. Here the CDR3 reads CASSLAISSYEQYF. The DNA for the CDR3 is TGTGCCAGCAGTTTAGCCATAAGCTCCTACGAGCAGTACTTC.

This clonotype was picked up many times. The chain carries TRBV7-2 and TRBJ1-3; maybe TRBD1 (6 bases). This CDR3 has 13 amino acids. Germline CDR1 and CDR2: SGHTA and FQGNSA. V was clipped by 6 bases and J by 4 bases, with 10 bases between them. Written as DNA, the CDR3 is TGTGCCAGCAGTCAAGACAGGGGAAACACCATATATTTT. Its translation is CASSQDRGNTIYF.

This clonotype was detected many times. This CDR3 reads CASSHGTGDTYGYTF. The DNA of the CDR3 is TGTGCCAGCAGCCATGGGACAGGGGATACCTATGGCTACACCTTC. The chain employs TRBV7-2 and TRBJ1-2; 10 nucleotides line up with TRBD1. J was trimmed by 4 bases and V by 5 bases; bases with no gene match: 7. Per germline, CDR1 SGHTA and CDR2 FQGNSA. CDR3 length equals 15 residues.

This clonotype was picked up one time. The chain links TRBV3-1 to TRBJ1-3; D is unresolved. In germline, CDR1 is LGHDT, CDR2 YNNKEL (reference sequence). V lost 5 bases and J 0 bases, leaving 11 bases between the germline ends. The CDR3 spans 15 residues. CDR3 sequence reads: CASSSGSDSGNTIYF. CDR3 in DNA: TGTGCCAGCAGCTCGGGATCCGACTCTGGAAACACCATATATTTT.

This clonotype was counted at least ten times. A much larger clone lies a single base off, so this may be a read error. The chain employs TRBV7-9 and TRBJ2-3, with TRBD2 matching over 8 bases. This CDR3 is built from 14 residues. V lost 0 bases to trimming and J lost 5 bases; unmatched junction nucleotides: 1. Germline CDR1 SEHNR, CDR2 FQNEAQ (reference sequence). The CDR3 protein is CASSLALAGDTQYF. The CDR3 coding sequence is TGTGCCAGCAGCTTAGCGCTAGCGGGAGATACGCAGTATTTT.

As DNA, the CDR3 is TGCGCCAGCAGCCCGGCCGGGACACTGAACTCTGGGGCCAACGTCCTGACTTTC. Translated: CASSPAGTLNSGANVLTF. The V call is TRBV5-1, the J call TRBJ2-6; possible D gene TRBD1, 6 bases. The CDR3 consists of 18 residues. With 4 bases removed from V and 0 bases from J, the gap between germline ends came to 17 bases. Germline CDR1 and CDR2: SGHRS and YFSETQ.

In DNA form, the CDR3 reads TGCGCCAGCAGTCCGGGACAGGGACAACGCTCCTTAAGATCACCCCTCCACTTT. The encoded protein is CASSPGQGQRSLRSPLHF. The chain combines TRBV5-1 with TRBJ1-6; TRBD1 agrees at 9 bases. The ends lost 5 bases at V and 10 bases at J; junction bases unmatched: 19. Germline V CDR1 and CDR2: SGHRS, YFSETQ. The CDR3 runs to 18 residues.

This clonotype appeared many times. The rearrangement uses TRBV7-2 and TRBJ2-3, with 11 bases matching TRBD2. The CDR3 contains 18 residues. Losses at the gene ends were 1 base for V and 4 bases for J; bases not matched to a gene: 10. Per the germline V gene, CDR1 is SGHTA and CDR2 is FQGNSA. In DNA, the CDR3 is TGTGCCAGCAGCTTAGGTCTAGCGGGGGGCCCCGGGGCAGATACGCAGTATTTT. Protein product: CASSLGLAGGPGADTQYF.